This T cell receptor (beta chain) emerged from a study of response to subunit inactivated influenza vaccine. TCRdb analysed the RT-PCR reads with MiXCR anew, one entry per CDR3 protein. The table lists under 500,000 distinct CDR3 sequences, over 9.5% of them singletons. The CDR3 is 16 residues long. Germline CDR1 is DFQATT and CDR2 is SNEGSKA (reference sequence). Trimming cost V 1 base and J 4 bases; bases outside gene matches: 4. Only a few counts were recorded for this clonotype. Its cognate antigen is unknown. Study results and limitations: It was suggested by the authors that few new T cells are recruited by each seasonal influenza vaccination.

The receptor comes from a man over 45 who received an inactivated influenza vaccine. This chain connects TRBV20-1 to TRBJ2-3; 14 nucleotides align to TRBD2. The starting material was PBMCs from blood, obtained about 40 days after vaccination. The CDR3 reads CSARAGGLAGADTQYF. CDR3 DNA: TGCAGTGCTAGAGCGGGGGGACTAGCGGGAGCAGATACGCAGTATTTT.